The clone carrying this TCR beta chain was observed at least ten times. The CDR3 is 12 residues long. Germline loops: CDR1 MNHNS, CDR2 SASEGT. V was trimmed by 2 bases and J by 7 bases, leaving 5 bases between them. Time point here: longitudinal time-point 2. Unsorted libraries were generated from 2 million PBMCs held at -80 degrees C. 5'RACE with 10-nucleotide random UMIs generated the cDNA. Over 160 million TCR-beta sequences from 15-18 subjects were obtained in each sequencing run. TCRdb reprocessed the 5' RACE reads via MiXCR and lists one record per CDR3 protein. The table includes some 45,000 distinct CDR3 sequences, roughly 14% detected once. This sample was included in a study of neurological immune-mediated disorders.

This receptor was taken from a male donor with HTLV-1-associated myelopathy (HAM/TSP). The genes are TRBV6-1 and TRBJ1-4; D gene unclear. Sequenced input: PBMCs. The CDR3 DNA is TGTGCCAGCAGTGAACCGGTTGAAAAACTGTTTTTT. Protein sequence: CASSEPVEKLFF.